This T cell receptor (beta chain) appears in the sequencing data of a study of blood T cell repertoires in COVID-19 (dated by TCRdb to the early 2020s). For context, the study as a whole: Samples covering the acute and convalescent phases of COVID-19 were provided by collaborators in the United States, Italy and Spain. Deeply sampled blood TCRbeta repertoires from subjects exposed to, actively infected with, or recovered from COVID-19 were included in the dataset. The material from the prospective study consisted of cDNA or gDNA derived from T cells, B-cell-depleted T cells, or PBMCs. The repertoires were released in a freely available public database intended as a resource for research on the immune response to SARS-CoV-2. Nearly every sample came with metadata listing a de-identified subject ID, COVID-19 status, age in years and sex. Where HLA class I and class II types were available, the types were taken from metadata supplied by the sample provider, not from assay-based typing. The samples were drawn from two sources: the first 160 participants of the ongoing ImmuneRACE study, and fewer than 1,500 subjects contributed by 6 global collaborators.

Via the germline V gene (reference sequence), CDR1 is LNHDA and CDR2 SQIVND. The CDR3 has 13 amino acids, counting the end cysteine and phenylalanine. Of all the DNA, just the CDR3 is kept, 39 bases in frame from base 1. V trim: 7 bases; J trim: 4 bases; unmatched bases: 2. Participants in the prospective study were aged about 18 to 95 years, lived in under 30 United States geographic areas, and enrolled through a virtual design. In the prospective study, cohorts were assigned on the basis of participant-reported clinical history obtained from a screening survey and a study questionnaire. Recovered participants in ImmuneRACE Cohort 3 were defined by two consecutive negative NP/OP PCR tests, clearance by a healthcare professional, or resolution of symptoms. Each participant in the prospective study had whole blood, serum and a nasopharyngeal or oropharyngeal swab collected by mobile phlebotomists. Participants in the prospective study had the option to provide additional blood draws and questionnaires over a roughly 2-month period. Before DNA extraction, prospective study blood samples were shipped either frozen or at room temperature.

TCRbeta CDR3 regions were amplified from genomic DNA using the immunoSEQ Assay, a bias-controlled multiplex PCR. Processing in the source paper ran as follows. The number of nucleated cells in each sample was estimated by amplification of reference gene primers within the assay. Sequence reads were collapsed and filtered to measure the absolute abundance of every unique TCRbeta CDR3 rearrangement. Productive Simpson clonality was computed per sample as the square root of Simpson's diversity index over productive rearrangements. Drawn from immuneACCESS, this table holds only the in-frame rearrangements with V and J called that TCRdb kept. Clones are partly lost; checked studies trace under half to an unresolved V gene and leave the rest unexplained. V and J calls and clone size follow that table, whereas D and trimming were derived from the DNA. The sample includes about 280,000 clones, with roughly 85% observed a single time. The top ten constitute roughly 2.6% of the sample.

The study at large found these results: The quantity of clinical and demographic metadata differed by source and by participant and was supplied without curation.

Comment on this clone: The target of this receptor is not known. Base qualities are not provided; no much larger clone lies one nucleotide away.

The TCR was taken from a woman between 50 and 59 years old who had recovered from COVID-19. The sequencing input was PBMCs or T cells enriched from blood (not recorded which). The receptor chain draws on TRBV19 and TRBJ1-3; 9 central bases correspond to TRBD1. The CDR3 region has the sequence CASTGTGGNTIYF. DNA sequence: TGTGCCAGTACCGGGACAGGGGGAAACACCATATATTTT.